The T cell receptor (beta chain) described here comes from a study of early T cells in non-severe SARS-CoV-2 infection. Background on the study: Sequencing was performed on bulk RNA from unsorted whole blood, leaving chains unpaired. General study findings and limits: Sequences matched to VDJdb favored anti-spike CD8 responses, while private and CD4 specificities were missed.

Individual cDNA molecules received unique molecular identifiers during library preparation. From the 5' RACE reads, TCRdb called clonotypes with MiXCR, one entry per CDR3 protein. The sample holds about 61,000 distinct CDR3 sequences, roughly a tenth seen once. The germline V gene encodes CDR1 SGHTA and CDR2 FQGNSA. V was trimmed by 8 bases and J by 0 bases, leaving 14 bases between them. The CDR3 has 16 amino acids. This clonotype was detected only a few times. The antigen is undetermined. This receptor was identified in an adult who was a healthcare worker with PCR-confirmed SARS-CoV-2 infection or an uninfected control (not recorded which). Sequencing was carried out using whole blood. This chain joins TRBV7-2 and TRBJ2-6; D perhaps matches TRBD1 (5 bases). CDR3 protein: CASPRLDSSGANVLTF. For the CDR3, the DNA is TGTGCCAGCCCCCGCCTCGACAGCTCTGGGGCCAACGTCCTGACTTTC.